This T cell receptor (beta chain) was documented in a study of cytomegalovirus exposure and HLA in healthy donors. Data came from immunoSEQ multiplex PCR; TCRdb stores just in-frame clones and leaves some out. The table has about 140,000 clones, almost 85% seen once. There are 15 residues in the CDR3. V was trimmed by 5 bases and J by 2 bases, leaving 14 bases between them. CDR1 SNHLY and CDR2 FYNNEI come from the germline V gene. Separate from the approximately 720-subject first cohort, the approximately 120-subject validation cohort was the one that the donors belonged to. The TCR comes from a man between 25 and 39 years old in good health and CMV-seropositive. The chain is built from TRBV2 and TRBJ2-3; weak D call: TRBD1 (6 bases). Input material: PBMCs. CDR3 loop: CASSKGHPSTDTQYF. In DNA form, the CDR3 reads TGTGCCAGCAGTAAGGGACATCCTTCCACAGATACGCAGTATTTT.